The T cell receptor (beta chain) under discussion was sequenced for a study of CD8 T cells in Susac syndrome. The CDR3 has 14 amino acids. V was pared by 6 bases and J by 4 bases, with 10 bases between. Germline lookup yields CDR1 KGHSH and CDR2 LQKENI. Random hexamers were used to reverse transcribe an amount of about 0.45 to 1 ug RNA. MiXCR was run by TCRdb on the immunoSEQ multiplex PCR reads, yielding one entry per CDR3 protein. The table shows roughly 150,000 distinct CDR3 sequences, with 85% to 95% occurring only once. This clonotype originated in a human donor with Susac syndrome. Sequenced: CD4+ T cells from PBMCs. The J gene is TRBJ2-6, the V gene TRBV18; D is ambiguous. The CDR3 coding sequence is TGTGCCAGCTCCCGAGAAGGAGGGGCCAACGTCCTGACTTTC. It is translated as CASSREGGANVLTF.